This TCR beta chain stems from a study of T cell responses to AZD1222 COVID-19 vaccine. Across the whole study: Second-dose timings of about 4 or about 12 weeks were pooled. Study results and limitations: Baseline serostatus was positive in only a handful of AZD1222 recipients. Spike-specific TCR breadth and depth rose after two AZD1222 doses. Clonal diversity may have been underestimated in mostly white British donors.

Assay: immunoSEQ multiplex PCR; the TCRdb copy retains only in-frame clones and omits some. The repertoire includes tens of thousands of clones, about 91% of them detected once, and roughly 4.9% sits in the top ten. The CDR3 sequence is 16 residues long. Germline lookup yields CDR1 KGHSH and CDR2 LQKENI. V lost 3 bases and J 0 bases, leaving 12 bases between the germline ends. Comments on this clone: What it binds is unknown.

The sequenced sample was peripheral blood, obtained on day 0 of AZD1222 vaccination. The origin of this receptor is an adult in good health. V gene TRBV18 combines with J gene TRBJ1-3; TRBD1 is a possible D gene (6 bases). The CDR3 reads CASSPLQGPSGNTIYF. CDR3 nucleotide sequence: TGTGCCAGCTCACCCCTACAGGGACCCTCTGGAAACACCATATATTTT.